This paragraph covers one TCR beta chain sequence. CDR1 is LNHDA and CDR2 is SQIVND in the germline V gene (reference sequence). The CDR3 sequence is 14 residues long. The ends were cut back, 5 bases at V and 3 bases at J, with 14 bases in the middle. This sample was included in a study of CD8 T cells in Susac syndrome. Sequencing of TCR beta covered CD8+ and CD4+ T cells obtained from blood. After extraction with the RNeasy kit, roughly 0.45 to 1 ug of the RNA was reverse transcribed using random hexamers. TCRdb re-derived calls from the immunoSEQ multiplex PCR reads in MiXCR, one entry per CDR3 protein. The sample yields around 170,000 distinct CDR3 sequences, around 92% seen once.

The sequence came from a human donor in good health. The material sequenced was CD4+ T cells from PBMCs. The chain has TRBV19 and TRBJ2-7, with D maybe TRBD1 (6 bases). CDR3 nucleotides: TGTGCCAGTAGTCGGGCAGGGGTTTTCTACGAGCAGTACTTC. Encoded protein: CASSRAGVFYEQYF.